This record covers a single T cell receptor beta chain. Its antigen remains unknown. A second PCR of about 7 to 11 cycles used a sample-barcoded 5' primer and a J-beta primer mix. A template-switch adaptor that had 12 random nucleotides put a tag on each cDNA molecule. Each CDR3 protein gets one entry after TCRdb re-called the 5' RACE reads with MiXCR. The sample holds approximately 1.5 million distinct CDR3 sequences, almost 35% seen once. These data come from a study of blood T cells in healthy people across ages. About the research overall: About one barcoded beta molecule per two T cells was captured by template switching.

V was clipped by 0 bases and J by 3 bases; unmatched bases: 3. CDR1 is LNHNV, CDR2 YYDKDF, per germline (reference sequence). This CDR3 region has 17 residues. Points from the study as a whole: Donors of long life had a larger count of naive CD4+ cells and greater diversity than aged donors.

The chain uses TRBV15 and TRBJ2-3, with 13 bases aligning to TRBD2. The clonotype was recovered from a woman under 40 in good health. Material for sequencing was blood. CDR3 sequence (DNA): TGTGCCACCAGCAGAGAACTAGCGGGAGGGATGACAGATACGCAGTATTTT. Its protein is CATSRELAGGMTDTQYF.